This TCR beta chain is drawn from a study of cytomegalovirus exposure and HLA in healthy donors. Study-wide points: The classifier reportedly diagnosed cytomegalovirus status with high sensitivity and specificity.

The germline CDR1 and CDR2 sequences are MNHNS and SASEGT. CDR3 length equals 15 residues. V was clipped by 0 bases and J by 5 bases, with 11 bases between them. The table came from immunoSEQ multiplex PCR; TCRdb's copy has only in-frame clones and leaves some out. The repertoire holds some 76,000 clones, with 85% to 95% as singletons. This clone was seen a single time. Antigen: not known. This chain connects TRBV6-1 to TRBJ1-5; TRBD1 might be the D (6 bases). This sequence was found in a woman between 18 and 30 years old in good health and CMV-seronegative. Source material: PBMCs. CDR3 region: CASSEAGTRDQPQHF. CDR3 nucleotide sequence: TGTGCCAGCAGTGAAGCAGGGACACGTGATCAGCCCCAGCATTTT.